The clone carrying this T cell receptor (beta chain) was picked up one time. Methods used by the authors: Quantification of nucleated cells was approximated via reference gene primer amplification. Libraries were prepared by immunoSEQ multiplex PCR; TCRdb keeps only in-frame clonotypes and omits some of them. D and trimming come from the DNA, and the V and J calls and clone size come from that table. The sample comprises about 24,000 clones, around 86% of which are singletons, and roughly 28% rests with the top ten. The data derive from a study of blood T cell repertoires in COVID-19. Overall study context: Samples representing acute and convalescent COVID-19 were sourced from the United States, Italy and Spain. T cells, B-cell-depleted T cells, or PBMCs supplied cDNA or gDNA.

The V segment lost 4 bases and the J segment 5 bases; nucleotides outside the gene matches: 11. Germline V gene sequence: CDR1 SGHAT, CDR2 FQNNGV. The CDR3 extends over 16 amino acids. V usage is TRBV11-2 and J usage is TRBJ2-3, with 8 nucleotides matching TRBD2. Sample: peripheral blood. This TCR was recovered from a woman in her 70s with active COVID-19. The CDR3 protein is CASSSRVRLAGDTQYF. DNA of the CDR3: TGTGCCAGCAGCTCAAGAGTGCGTCTAGCGGGAGATACGCAGTATTTT.